The 2 T cell receptor beta chains reported below all come from one sample, sequenced in a study of shared clonotypes between healthy human individuals. Sequencing used immunoSEQ multiplex PCR; TCRdb keeps in-frame clones, though not all of them. This sample has over 2 million clones, with 90% to 95% found just once. Sequencing was performed on naive CD4+ T cells sorted from blood. The subset was: CD45RA+ positively selected. Receptors originate from a man between 18 and 35 years old in good health.

The chain employs TRBV19 and TRBJ2-7, with D uncertain. Germline assignment: CDR1 LNHDA and CDR2 SQIVND (reference sequence). Trimming left V 7 bases short and J 2 bases short, with 6 bases between. The CDR3 sequence is 11 residues long. The CDR3 region has the DNA TGTGCCAGTATGGGTACCTACGAGCAGTACTTC. Translation gives CASMGTYEQYF.

V usage is TRBV18 and J usage is TRBJ2-3; D possibly uses TRBD1 or TRBD2 (5 bases each). CDR3 length: 15 amino acids. CDR1 and CDR2 (germline): KGHSH, LQKENI. V lost 2 bases and J lost 5, with 14 bases in between. The CDR3 is CASSPGDGSRDTQYF. The CDR3 coding sequence is TGTGCCAGCTCACCAGGGGACGGCTCGCGAGATACGCAGTATTTT.